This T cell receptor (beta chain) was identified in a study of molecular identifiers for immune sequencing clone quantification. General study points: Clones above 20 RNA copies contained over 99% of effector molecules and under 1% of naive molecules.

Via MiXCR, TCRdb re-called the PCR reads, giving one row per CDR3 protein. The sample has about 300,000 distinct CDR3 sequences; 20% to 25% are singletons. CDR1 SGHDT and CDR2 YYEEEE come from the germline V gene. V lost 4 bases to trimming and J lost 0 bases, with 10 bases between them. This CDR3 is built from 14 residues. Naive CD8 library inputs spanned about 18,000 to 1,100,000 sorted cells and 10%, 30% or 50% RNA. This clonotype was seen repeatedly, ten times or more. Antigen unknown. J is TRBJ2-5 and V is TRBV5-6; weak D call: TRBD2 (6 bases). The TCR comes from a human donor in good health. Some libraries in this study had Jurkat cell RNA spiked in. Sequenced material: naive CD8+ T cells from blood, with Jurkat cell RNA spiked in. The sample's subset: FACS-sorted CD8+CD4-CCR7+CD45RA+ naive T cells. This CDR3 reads CASSGGDYQETQYF. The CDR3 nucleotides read TGTGCCAGCAGCGGCGGGGATTACCAAGAGACCCAGTACTTC.